This T cell receptor beta chain was identified during a study of blood T cell repertoires in COVID-19. V was clipped by 2 bases and J by 1 base; unmatched bases: 6. This CDR3 region has 17 residues. Germline V CDR1 and CDR2: SGHTS, YDEGEE. Original analysis: Researchers report that nucleated cell counts were estimated from reference gene primer amplification. Repertoires were generated with immunoSEQ multiplex PCR, while TCRdb's copy carries only in-frame clones and drops some. For V, J and clone size, that table is used; D and trimming come from the DNA. The table lists tens of thousands of clones, around 85% of them singletons, with 16% in the top ten.

The TCR originated in a human donor in a cohort sampled during active COVID-19. Sequences were obtained from peripheral blood. This chain uses TRBV5-8 with TRBJ2-4; the match to TRBD2 covers 10 bases. The CDR3 here is CASSFPSGGPAKNIQYF. The CDR3 DNA follows: TGTGCCAGCAGCTTTCCTAGCGGGGGCCCGGCCAAAAACATTCAGTACTTC.